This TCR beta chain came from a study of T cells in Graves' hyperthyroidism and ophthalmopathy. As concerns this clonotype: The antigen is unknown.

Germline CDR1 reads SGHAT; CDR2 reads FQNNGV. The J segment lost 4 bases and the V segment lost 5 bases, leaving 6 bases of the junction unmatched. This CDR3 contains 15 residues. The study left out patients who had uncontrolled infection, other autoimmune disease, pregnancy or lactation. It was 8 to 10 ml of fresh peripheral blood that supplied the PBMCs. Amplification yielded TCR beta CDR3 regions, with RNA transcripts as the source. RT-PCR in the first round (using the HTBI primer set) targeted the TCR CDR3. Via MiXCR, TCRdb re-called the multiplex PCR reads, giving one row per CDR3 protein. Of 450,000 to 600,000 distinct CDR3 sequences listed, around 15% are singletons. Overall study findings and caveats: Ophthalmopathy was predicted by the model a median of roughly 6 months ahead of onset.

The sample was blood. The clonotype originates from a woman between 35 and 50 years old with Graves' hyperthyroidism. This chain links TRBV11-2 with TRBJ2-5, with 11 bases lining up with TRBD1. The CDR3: CASSHGQGASETQYF. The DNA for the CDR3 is TGTGCCAGCAGCCATGGACAGGGGGCGTCAGAGACCCAGTACTTC.